Described below is a single TCR beta chain sequence and its context. In this sample, this clonotype turned up many times. The clone's antigen remains unknown. There are no base qualities to consult, and no much larger clone falls within one base. Ficoll-Paque density gradient centrifugation was used to isolate PBMCs. Sequencing was carried out with an Illumina NovaSeq 6000. TCRalpha and TCRbeta cDNA libraries were built by 5'RACE with constant-segment primers, adding sample barcodes and unique molecular identifiers. RNA was extracted from every sample with Trizol reagent. Amplification of the libraries took two PCR steps, and the second step added a second sample barcode plus Illumina TruSeq adapters. Libraries were sequenced on an Illumina NovaSeq with 2 x 150 bp paired-end reads. On the authors' methods: With migec v1.2.7, reads were demultiplexed and then collapsed into UMI-guided consensus sequences. Using mixcr v2.1.11, the UMI consensuses were aligned to TRA and TRB V and J templates and assembled into clonotypes. A clonotype was counted as expanded or contracted only if both edgeR and NoisET called the change significant, with noise models trained on biological replicates. For edgeR calls, the thresholds were a false discovery rate-adjusted p below 0.01 and a log2 fold-change of 1. As an exploratory analysis of dynamics, PCA with hierarchical clustering was applied to max-normalized trajectories of the 1000 most abundant clonotypes. Separately sequenced CD4+ and CD8+ repertoires were used to assign the CD4 or CD8 phenotype of responding clones. TCRdb reran the public reads through fastp at Q25 and MiXCR, keeping productive beta chains. Each CDR3 protein gets just one entry, which takes the most common genes and DNA from the rows behind it. These V and J calls derive from TCRdb rather than the authors' analysis. This sample lists hundreds of thousands of distinct CDR3 sequences; roughly 18% were detected once. The ten largest make up about 12% of the sample.

This sample was included in a study of T-cell memory formation after mild COVID-19 (dated by TCRdb to about 2021). For context, the study as a whole: Most TCR sequence clusters were specific to one of the two donors. T-cell clones expanding and contracting after mild COVID-19 in a couple of donors were tracked by longitudinal TCRalpha and TCRbeta repertoire sequencing. Two young, previously healthy adult volunteers, one female and one male, were included in the cohort.

The paper's findings and limits, for the study overall: Contracting CD4+ clones appeared mostly in the CM and EM memory subsets, whereas CD8+ clones were enriched in EMRA. The study covered only a couple of mild cases, and larger cohorts including severe cases with pre-infection samples were considered necessary. The detection of some responding clones in pre-infection memory suggests that pre-existing cross-reactive memory T cells joined the SARS-CoV-2 response. Clones that contracted from day 15 to 85 showed balanced CD4/CD8 phenotypes, whereas a second wave of clones that expanded from day 15 to 37 leaned towards CD4+. SARS-CoV-2 specificity of the second-wave clones peaking on day 37 was not confirmed.

The trim is 2 bases for V and 4 bases for J, with a gap of 11 bases between the germline ends. According to the germline V gene, CDR1 reads KGHSH and CDR2 reads LQKENI. From its cysteine to its phenylalanine, the CDR3 spans 14 amino acids. The kept DNA is CDR3 alone, 42 bases in frame from the first base. This receptor was taken from an adult woman who had mild COVID-19 (a few samples of this study predate the infection). The sample titles of this study are shuffled in the database, so cell type and time point are left out; the donor was told from shared clones. The sample was PBMCs or a T cell subset sorted from them (not recorded which). Recombination linked TRBV18 to TRBJ1-2; TRBD1 is a possible D gene, resting on 5 matching bases. CDR3 protein: CASSPSGGSYGYTF. Here is the DNA: TGTGCCAGCTCACCATCCGGGGGAAGCTATGGCTACACCTTC.